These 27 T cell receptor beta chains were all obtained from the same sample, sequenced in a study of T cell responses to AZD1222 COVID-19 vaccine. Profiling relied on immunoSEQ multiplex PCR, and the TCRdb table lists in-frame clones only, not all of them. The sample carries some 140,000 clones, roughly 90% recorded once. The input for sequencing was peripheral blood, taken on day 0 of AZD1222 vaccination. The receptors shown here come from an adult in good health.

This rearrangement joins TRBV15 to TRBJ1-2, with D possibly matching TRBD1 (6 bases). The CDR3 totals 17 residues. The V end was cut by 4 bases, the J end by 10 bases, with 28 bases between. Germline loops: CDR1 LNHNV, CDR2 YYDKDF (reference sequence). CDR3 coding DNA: TGTGCCACCAGCACCATTGGACAGAGCCCCCTTTTGACCGACTACACCTTC. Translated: CATSTIGQSPLLTDYTF. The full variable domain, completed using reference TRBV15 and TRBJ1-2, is DAMVIQNPRYQVTQFGKPVTLSCSQTLNHNVMYWYQQKSSQAPKLLFHYYDKDFNNEADTPDNFQSRRPNTSFCFLDIRSPGLGDTAMYLCATSTIGQSPLLTDYTFGSGTRLTVV.

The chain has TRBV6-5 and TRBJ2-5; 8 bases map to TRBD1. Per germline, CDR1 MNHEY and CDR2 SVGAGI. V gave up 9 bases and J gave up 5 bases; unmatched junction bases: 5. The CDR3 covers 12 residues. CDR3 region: CASGRGHETQYF. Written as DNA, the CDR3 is TGTGCCAGTGGCAGGGGGCATGAGACCCAGTACTTC.

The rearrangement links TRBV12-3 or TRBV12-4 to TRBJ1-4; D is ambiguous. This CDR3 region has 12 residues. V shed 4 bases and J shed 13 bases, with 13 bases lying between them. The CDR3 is CASSYRQPRLFF. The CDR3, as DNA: TGTGCCAGCAGTTATCGACAACCTAGACTGTTTTTT.

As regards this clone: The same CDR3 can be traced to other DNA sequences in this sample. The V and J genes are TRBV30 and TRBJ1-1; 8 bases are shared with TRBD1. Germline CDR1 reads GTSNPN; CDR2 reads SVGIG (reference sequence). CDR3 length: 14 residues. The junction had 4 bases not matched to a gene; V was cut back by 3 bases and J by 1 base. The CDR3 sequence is CAWSPGQGNTEAFF. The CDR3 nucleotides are TGTGCCTGGAGCCCCGGACAGGGGAACACTGAAGCTTTCTTT. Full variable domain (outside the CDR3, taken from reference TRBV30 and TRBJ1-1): SQTIHQWPATLVQPVGSPLSLECTVEGTSNPNLYWYRQAAGRGLQLLFYSVGIGQISSEVPQNLSASRPQDRQFILSSKKLLLSDSGFYLCAWSPGQGNTEAFFGQGTRLTVV.

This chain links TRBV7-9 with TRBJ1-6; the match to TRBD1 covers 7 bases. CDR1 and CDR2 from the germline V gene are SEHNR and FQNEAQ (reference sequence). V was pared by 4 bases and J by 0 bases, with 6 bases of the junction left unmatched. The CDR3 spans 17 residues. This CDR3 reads CASSSPGTASYNSPLHF. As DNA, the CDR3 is TGTGCCAGCAGCTCCCCGGGGACAGCCTCCTATAATTCACCCCTCCACTTT.

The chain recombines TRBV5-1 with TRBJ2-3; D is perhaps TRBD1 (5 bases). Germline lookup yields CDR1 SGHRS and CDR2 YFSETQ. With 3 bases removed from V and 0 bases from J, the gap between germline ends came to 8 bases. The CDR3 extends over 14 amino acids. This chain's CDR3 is CASSSGPSTDTQYF. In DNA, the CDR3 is TGCGCCAGCAGCTCAGGGCCCAGCACAGATACGCAGTATTTT. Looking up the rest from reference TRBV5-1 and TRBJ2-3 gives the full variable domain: KAGVTQTPRYLIKTRGQQVTLSCSPISGHRSVSWYQQTPGQGLQFLFEYFSETQRNKGNFPGRFSGRQFSNSRSEMNVSTLELGDSALYLCASSSGPSTDTQYFGPGTRLTVL.

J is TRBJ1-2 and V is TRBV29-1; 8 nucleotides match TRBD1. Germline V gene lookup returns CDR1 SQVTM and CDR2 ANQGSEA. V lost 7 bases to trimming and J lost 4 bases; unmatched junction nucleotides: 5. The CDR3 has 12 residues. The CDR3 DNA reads TGCAGCGCCGGACAGGGTTCCTATGGCTACACCTTC. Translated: CSAGQGSYGYTF.

The CDR3 region has the DNA TGTGCCAGCAGTGATCCCCGGGGGAATCAGCCCCAGCATTTT. This codes for CASSDPRGNQPQHF. The V gene is TRBV2, the J gene TRBJ1-5; perhaps TRBD1 as D (5 bases). The CDR3 is 14 residues long. From germline, CDR1 is SNHLY and CDR2 FYNNEI. V lost 3 bases and J 4 bases, leaving 10 bases between the germline ends.

CDR3 protein: CASSLYGQTMNTEAFF. CDR3 nucleotide sequence: TGCGCCAGCAGCTTGTACGGACAGACCATGAACACTGAAGCTTTCTTT. The J gene is TRBJ1-1, the V gene TRBV5-1; TRBD1 might be the D (6 bases). There are 16 residues in the CDR3. The germline V gene encodes CDR1 SGHRS and CDR2 YFSETQ. V lost 1 base, J lost 0 bases, and 13 bases lay in between.

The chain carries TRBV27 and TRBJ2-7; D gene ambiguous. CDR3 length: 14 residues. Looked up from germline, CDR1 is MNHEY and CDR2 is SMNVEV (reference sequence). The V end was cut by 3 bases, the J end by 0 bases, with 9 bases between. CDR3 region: CASSLGWGSYEQYF. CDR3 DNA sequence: TGTGCCAGCAGTTTGGGTTGGGGCTCCTACGAGCAGTACTTC.

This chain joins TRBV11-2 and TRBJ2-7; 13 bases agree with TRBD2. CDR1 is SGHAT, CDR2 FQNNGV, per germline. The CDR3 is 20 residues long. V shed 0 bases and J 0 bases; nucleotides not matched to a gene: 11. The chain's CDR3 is CASSLEPPNRLAGGSYEQYF. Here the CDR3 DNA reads TGTGCCAGCAGCTTAGAGCCTCCTAACCGACTAGCGGGGGGCTCCTACGAGCAGTACTTC.

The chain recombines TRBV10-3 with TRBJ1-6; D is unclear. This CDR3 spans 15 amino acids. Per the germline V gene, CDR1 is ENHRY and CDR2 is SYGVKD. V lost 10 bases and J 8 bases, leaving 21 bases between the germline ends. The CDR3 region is CATQPTRVNDSPLHF. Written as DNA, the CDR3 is TGTGCCACCCAACCTACTAGGGTGAATGATTCACCCCTCCACTTT.

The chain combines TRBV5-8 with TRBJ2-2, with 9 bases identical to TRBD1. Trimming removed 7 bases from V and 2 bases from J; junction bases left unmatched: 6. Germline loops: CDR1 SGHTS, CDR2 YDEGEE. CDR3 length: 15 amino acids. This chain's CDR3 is CASRRTGDNTGELFF. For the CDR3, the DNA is TGTGCCAGCCGCCGGACAGGGGATAACACCGGGGAGCTGTTTTTT. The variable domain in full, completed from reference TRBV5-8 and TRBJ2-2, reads EAGVTQSPTHLIKTRGQQATLRCSPISGHTSVYWYQQALGLGLQFLLWYDEGEERNRGNFPPRFSGRQFPNYSSELNVNALELEDSALYLCASRRTGDNTGELFFGEGSRLTVL.

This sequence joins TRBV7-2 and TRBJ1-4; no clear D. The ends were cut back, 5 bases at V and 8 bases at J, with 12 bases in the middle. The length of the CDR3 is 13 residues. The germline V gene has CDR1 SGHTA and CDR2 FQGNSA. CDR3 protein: CASSPYLSEKLFF. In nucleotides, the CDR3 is TGTGCCAGCAGCCCATACCTGAGCGAAAAACTGTTTTTT.

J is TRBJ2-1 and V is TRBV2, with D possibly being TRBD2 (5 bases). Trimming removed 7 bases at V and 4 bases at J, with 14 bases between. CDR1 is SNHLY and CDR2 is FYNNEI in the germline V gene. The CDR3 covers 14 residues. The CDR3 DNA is TGTGCCAGCACCGGGGTAGCCAGGTACAATGAGCAGTTCTTC. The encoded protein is CASTGVARYNEQFF. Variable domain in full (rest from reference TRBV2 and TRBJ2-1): EPEVTQTPSHQVTQMGQEVILRCVPISNHLYFYWYRQILGQKVEFLVSFYNNEISEKSEIFDDQFSVERPDGSNFTLKIRSTKLEDSAMYFCASTGVARYNEQFFGPGTRLTVL.

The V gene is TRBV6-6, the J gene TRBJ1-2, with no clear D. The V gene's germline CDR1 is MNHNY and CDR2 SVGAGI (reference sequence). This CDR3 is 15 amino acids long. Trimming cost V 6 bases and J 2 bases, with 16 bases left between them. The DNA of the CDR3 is TGTGCCAGCAGAGAGACGGTGATTGGGAACTATGGCTACACCTTC. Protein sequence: CASRETVIGNYGYTF.

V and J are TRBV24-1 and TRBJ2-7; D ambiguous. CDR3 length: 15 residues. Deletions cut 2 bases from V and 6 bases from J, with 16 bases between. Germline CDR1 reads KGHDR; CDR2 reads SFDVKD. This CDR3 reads CATSDSSPLVREQYF. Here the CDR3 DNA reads TGTGCCACCAGTGATTCAAGTCCGTTAGTTCGCGAGCAGTACTTC.

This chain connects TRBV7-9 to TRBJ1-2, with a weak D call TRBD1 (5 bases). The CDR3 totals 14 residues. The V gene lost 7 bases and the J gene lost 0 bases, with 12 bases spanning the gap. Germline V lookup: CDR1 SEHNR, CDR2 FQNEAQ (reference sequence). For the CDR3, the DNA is TGTGCCAGCACCCAAGGGGCAGCTAACTATGGCTACACCTTC. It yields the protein CASTQGAANYGYTF.

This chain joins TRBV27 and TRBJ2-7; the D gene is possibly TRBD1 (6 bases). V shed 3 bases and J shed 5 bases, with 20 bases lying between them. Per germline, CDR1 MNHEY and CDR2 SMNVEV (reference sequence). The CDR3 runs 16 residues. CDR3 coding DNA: TGTGCCAGCAGTTTGCTAGGGGGAGTTAGGGGCGACGAGCAGTACTTC. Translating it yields CASSLLGGVRGDEQYF.

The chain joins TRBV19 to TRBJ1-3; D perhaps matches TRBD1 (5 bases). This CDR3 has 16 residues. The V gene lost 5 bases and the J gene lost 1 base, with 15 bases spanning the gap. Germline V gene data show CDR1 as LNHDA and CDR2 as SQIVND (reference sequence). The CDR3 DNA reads TGTGCCAGTAGTCAGACAGCTATTGGGTCTGGAAACACCATATATTTT. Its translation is CASSQTAIGSGNTIYF.

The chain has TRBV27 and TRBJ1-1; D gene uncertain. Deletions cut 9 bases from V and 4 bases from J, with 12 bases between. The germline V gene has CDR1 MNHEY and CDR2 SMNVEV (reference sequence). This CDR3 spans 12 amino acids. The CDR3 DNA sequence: TGTGCCAGTTTGGGGTTTGGCACTGAAGCTTTCTTT. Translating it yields CASLGFGTEAFF.

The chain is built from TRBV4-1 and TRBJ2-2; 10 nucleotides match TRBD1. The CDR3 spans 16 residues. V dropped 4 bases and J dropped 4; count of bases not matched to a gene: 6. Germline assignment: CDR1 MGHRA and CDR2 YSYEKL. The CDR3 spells CASSPRQGAGTGELFF. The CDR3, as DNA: TGCGCCAGCAGCCCAAGACAGGGGGCGGGCACCGGGGAGCTGTTTTTT.

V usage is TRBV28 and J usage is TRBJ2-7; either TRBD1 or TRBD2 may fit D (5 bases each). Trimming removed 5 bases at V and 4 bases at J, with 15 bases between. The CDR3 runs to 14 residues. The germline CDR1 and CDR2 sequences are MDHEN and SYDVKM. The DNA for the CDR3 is TGTGCCAGCAGTGGGGGTCGGGGTAGGTACGAGCAGTACTTC. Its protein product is CASSGGRGRYEQYF.

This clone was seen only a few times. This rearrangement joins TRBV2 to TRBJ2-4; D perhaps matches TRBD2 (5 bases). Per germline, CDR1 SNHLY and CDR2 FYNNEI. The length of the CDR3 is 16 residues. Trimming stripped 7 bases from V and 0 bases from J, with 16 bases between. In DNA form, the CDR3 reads TGTGCCAGCACCCCGGACGGACTTCTAGCCAAAAACATTCAGTACTTC. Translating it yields CASTPDGLLAKNIQYF.

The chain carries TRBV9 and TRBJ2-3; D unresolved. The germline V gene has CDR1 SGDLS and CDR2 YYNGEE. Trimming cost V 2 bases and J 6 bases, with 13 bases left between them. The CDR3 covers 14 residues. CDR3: CASSVIGRDDTQYF. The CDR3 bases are TGTGCCAGCAGCGTGATAGGGCGAGACGATACGCAGTATTTT.

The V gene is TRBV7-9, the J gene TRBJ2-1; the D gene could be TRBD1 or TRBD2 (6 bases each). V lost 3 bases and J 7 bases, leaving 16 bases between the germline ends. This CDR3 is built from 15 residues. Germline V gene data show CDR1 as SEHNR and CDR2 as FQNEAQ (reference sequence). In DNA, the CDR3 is TGTGCCAGCAGCTTGGTAAAAGGGGGGCTGAATGAGCAGTTCTTC. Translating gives CASSLVKGGLNEQFF.

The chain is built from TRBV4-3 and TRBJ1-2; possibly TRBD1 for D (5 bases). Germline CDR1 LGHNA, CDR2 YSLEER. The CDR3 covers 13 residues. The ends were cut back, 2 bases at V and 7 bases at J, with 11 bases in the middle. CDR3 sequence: CASSQSGFSGYTF. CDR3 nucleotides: TGCGCCAGCAGCCAATCAGGGTTTTCTGGCTACACCTTC.